These 13 T cell receptor beta chains originate from one sample sequenced in a study of regulatory T cells in long-lasting Graves disease. The sample's time point: newly diagnosed GD, antithyroid drugs for less than 3 months. From PBMCs, RNA was extracted and then used to make the TCR library. TCR beta libraries were built with iRepertoire HTBI primers and Arm-PCR of CDR3 regions. TCRdb independently ran MiXCR on the multiplex PCR reads; one entry per CDR3 protein. This sample has more than 450,000 distinct CDR3 sequences; roughly 15% occur once, and the top ten carry 12%. The same sample was also used in a study of T cells in Graves' hyperthyroidism and ophthalmopathy.

This material consisted of peripheral blood mononuclear cells (PBMCs), taken at new diagnosis, from a patient treated with antithyroid drugs. These receptors came from a man between 35 and 55 years old with Graves disease.

This clonotype was observed a handful of times. This chain connects TRBV12-3 or TRBV12-4 to TRBJ2-1; a weak D match, TRBD2 (6 bases). Trimming stripped 4 bases from V and 10 bases from J, with 20 bases between. The CDR3 sequence is 15 residues long. The chain's CDR3 is CASSSPGLGVKEQFF. The CDR3 DNA reads as TGTGCCAGCAGTTCGCCGGGACTCGGCGTAAAAGAGCAGTTCTTC.

The rearrangement links TRBV7-8 to TRBJ2-7, with 10 bases matching TRBD2. The germline gives CDR1 SGHVS, CDR2 FQNEAQ. The V and J ends lost 5 bases and 5 bases, in that order; junction bases with no gene match: 3. The CDR3 totals 13 residues. In DNA, the CDR3 is TGTGCCAGCAGCCCTCTAGCGGGAGACGAGCAGTACTTC. Protein product: CASSPLAGDEQYF. Using reference TRBV7-8 and TRBJ2-7 for the parts outside the CDR3, the full variable domain is GAGVSQSPRYKVAKRGQDVALRCDPISGHVSLFWYQQALGQGPEFLTYFQNEAQLDKSGLPSDRFFAERPEGSVSTLKIQRTQQEDSAVYLCASSPLAGDEQYFGPGTRLTVT.

There are many counts of this clonotype. The chain uses TRBV6-1 and TRBJ2-7; 11 nucleotides line up with TRBD2. Germline loops: CDR1 MNHNS, CDR2 SASEGT. This CDR3 spans 16 amino acids. Trimming at V came to 3 bases and at J to 7 bases, leaving 11 bases not matched to a gene. The CDR3: CASSEAFRLAGREQYF. CDR3 bases: TGTGCCAGCAGTGAGGCCTTCAGACTAGCGGGACGGGAGCAGTACTTC.

In its sample, this clonotype was seen many times. J is TRBJ1-1 and V is TRBV6-1; 8 nucleotides match TRBD1. The CDR3 consists of 13 residues. With V trimmed by 5 bases and J by 7 bases, 6 bases remained unmatched. The germline V gene has CDR1 MNHNS and CDR2 SASEGT. CDR3 in amino acids: CASSPTGGNEAFF. The CDR3 nucleotides are TGTGCCAGCAGTCCTACAGGGGGTAATGAAGCTTTCTTT.

The gene calls are TRBV24-1 and TRBJ2-4; 9 nucleotides line up with TRBD1. This CDR3 spans 15 amino acids. Germline-derived CDR1 and CDR2 are KGHDR and SFDVKD. With V trimmed by 6 bases and J by 6 bases, 8 bases remained unmatched. The CDR3: CATSPSGQGRNIQYF. As DNA, the CDR3 is TGTGCCACCAGTCCTTCGGGACAGGGAAGAAACATTCAGTACTTC.

The chain joins TRBV24-1 to TRBJ2-1; D ambiguous. The germline V and J ends were trimmed by 1 base and 0 bases, with 9 bases remaining between them. This CDR3 has 16 residues. Germline CDR1 KGHDR, CDR2 SFDVKD. The DNA for the CDR3 is TGTGCCACCAGTGATTTTGACACCCGCTCCTACAATGAGCAGTTCTTC. It encodes CATSDFDTRSYNEQFF.

The gene calls are TRBV27 and TRBJ2-5, with D maybe TRBD2 (6 bases). Germline assignment: CDR1 MNHEY and CDR2 SMNVEV (reference sequence). This CDR3 has 13 amino acids. Trimming stripped 6 bases from V and 5 bases from J, with 13 bases between. As DNA, the CDR3 is TGTGCCAGCAGGGCCGGGCTAGCGGAGACCCAGTACTTC. Translation: CASRAGLAETQYF.

Ten or more counts support this clonotype. This rearrangement joins TRBV30 to TRBJ2-3, with 8 bases that match TRBD1. V lost 3 bases, J lost 1 base, and 6 bases stayed unmatched. This CDR3 is 15 amino acids long. Germline-derived CDR1 and CDR2 are GTSNPN and SVGIG (reference sequence). CDR3 loop: CAWSGTGQGTDTQYF. The CDR3 DNA reads TGTGCCTGGAGCGGTACGGGACAGGGCACAGATACGCAGTATTTT. The full variable domain, with the rest looked up from reference TRBV30 and TRBJ2-3, is SQTIHQWPATLVQPVGSPLSLECTVEGTSNPNLYWYRQAAGRGLQLLFYSVGIGQISSEVPQNLSASRPQDRQFILSSKKLLLSDSGFYLCAWSGTGQGTDTQYFGPGTRLTVL.

The rearrangement links TRBV28 to TRBJ2-1, with D perhaps TRBD1 or TRBD2 (6 bases each). The CDR3 is 16 residues long. The germline V gene encodes CDR1 MDHEN and CDR2 SYDVKM. V was pared by 7 bases and J by 4 bases, with 20 bases between. CDR3 coding DNA: TGTGCCAGCAAACTGTCAGGGGCCGGAGGGTACAATGAGCAGTTCTTC. Translating it yields CASKLSGAGGYNEQFF.

This clonotype has ten or more counts. This chain links TRBV7-2 with TRBJ2-2; D possibly uses TRBD1 or TRBD2 (5 bases each). This CDR3 comprises 16 residues. Trimming left V 0 bases short and J 2 bases short, with 10 bases between. CDR1 is SGHTA, CDR2 FQGNSA, per germline. The CDR3 bases are TGTGCCAGCAGCTTAGCCCGGGACCGAAACACCGGGGAGCTGTTTTTT. This sequence encodes CASSLARDRNTGELFF.

This clonotype showed up many times. CDR3 nucleotide sequence: TGTGCCAGCACCCCTTTGGGCAGGGAGCAGTTCTTC. It yields the protein CASTPLGREQFF. The rearrangement uses TRBV28 and TRBJ2-1; D call uncertain. Trimming took 7 bases from V and 10 from J, leaving 14 bases between them. The CDR3 consists of 12 residues. Per germline, CDR1 MDHEN and CDR2 SYDVKM.

This chain joins TRBV7-3 and TRBJ2-7; TRBD2 matches at 10 bases. CDR1 is SGHTA and CDR2 is FQGTGA in the germline V gene. V lost 9 bases to trimming and J lost 0 bases; unmatched junction nucleotides: 5. CDR3 size: 14 residues. This chain's CDR3 is CARGASGSSYEQYF. The DNA for the CDR3 is TGTGCCAGGGGCGCTAGCGGGAGCTCCTACGAGCAGTACTTC.

This clonotype was counted between two and nine times. The chain recombines TRBV7-3 with TRBJ2-2, with TRBD2 matching 9 bases. The CDR3 length is 16 residues. The germline gives CDR1 SGHTA, CDR2 FQGTGA. V shed 5 bases, J shed 2 bases, and the junction held 6 bases outside the gene matches. CDR3 nucleotide sequence: TGTGCCAGCAGCCGAATTAGCGGGAGTAACACCGGGGAGCTGTTTTTT. It encodes CASSRISGSNTGELFF.